The 3 T cell receptor beta chains below come from one sample, sequenced in a study of blood T cell repertoires in COVID-19. Clones were read by immunoSEQ multiplex PCR, and TCRdb kept only the in-frame ones, dropping some. The data show some 180,000 clones, under 90% seen once. The sample consisted of peripheral blood. The receptors were sampled from a human donor in a cohort sampled during active COVID-19.

This chain links TRBV5-1 with TRBJ1-1, with D uncertain. Looked up from germline, CDR1 is SGHRS and CDR2 is YFSETQ. This CDR3 is 14 amino acids long. Trimming took 4 bases from V and 2 from J, leaving 12 bases between them. The CDR3 reads CASSRVPTNTEAFF. The CDR3 region has the DNA TGCGCCAGCAGCCGAGTTCCCACCAACACTGAAGCTTTCTTT.

This clone has a single count. The V call is TRBV7-3, the J call TRBJ2-3; the match to TRBD2 covers 10 bases. The V gene end was trimmed by 5 bases and the J gene end by 2 bases; junction bases not matched to a gene: 7. There are 16 residues in the CDR3. Germline V gene lookup returns CDR1 SGHTA and CDR2 FQGTGA. The CDR3 coding sequence is TGTGCCAGCAGCGAACTAGCGGGGACATCCACAGATACGCAGTATTTT. It is translated as CASSELAGTSTDTQYF. Supplemented by reference TRBV7-3 and TRBJ2-3, the full variable domain reads GAGVSQTPSNKVTEKGKYVELRCDPISGHTALYWYRQSLGQGPEFLIYFQGTGAADDSGLPNDRFFAVRPEGSVSTLKIQRTERGDSAVYLCASSELAGTSTDTQYFGPGTRLTVL.

This clone was detected a few times. The genes are TRBV4-1 and TRBJ1-2; weak D call: TRBD1 (6 bases). The CDR3 sequence is 16 residues long. Between the trimmed V and J ends, which lost 0 bases and 4 bases, there was a span of 15 bases. Germline lookup yields CDR1 MGHRA and CDR2 YSYEKL. The DNA of the CDR3 is TGCGCCAGCAGCCAAGATGAGGACAGAGGTAGCTATGGCTACACCTTC. This encodes CASSQDEDRGSYGYTF.